The source of this T cell receptor (beta chain) is a study of spatial heterogeneity in lung cancer. This clonotype was observed at least ten times. This beta chain was picked up by a library intended for alpha chains and is off target, so its count carries little meaning. Time point reported: sample taken at primary tumor resection. TCRdb re-called the 5' RACE reads through MiXCR, storing one row per CDR3 protein. The table lists 16,000 or so distinct CDR3 sequences, roughly 4% of them singletons. The starting material was normal lung tissue next to the tumor, obtained at surgery. The receptor's source is a male donor with early-stage non-small cell lung cancer.

CDR3 nucleotides: TGTGCCAGCAGCCTCAGGGGGGCCAGGGGGTTTCATCAGCCCCAGCATTTT. As protein: CASSLRGARGFHQPQHF. The V gene is TRBV12-3 or TRBV12-4, the J gene TRBJ1-5; TRBD1 matches at 7 bases. The CDR3 covers 17 residues. The junction had 16 bases not matched to a gene; V was cut back by 6 bases and J by 5 bases.